This T cell receptor (beta chain) was captured by sequencing in a study of cytomegalovirus exposure and HLA in healthy donors. As for this clone: Its matching antigen is unknown.

V gave up 5 bases and J gave up 4 bases; unmatched junction bases: 6. Germline CDR1 is LNHDA and CDR2 is SQIVND (reference sequence). The CDR3 loop spans 14 amino acids. Study results and caveats: Cytomegalovirus-associated status was assigned to about 170 TCR beta chains. The authors confirmed in vitro that a few CMV-associated chains were specific for CMV antigens.

The table came from immunoSEQ multiplex PCR; TCRdb's copy has only in-frame clones and leaves some out. The profile shows about 140,000 clones, approximately 84% of them singletons. This TCR was recovered from a man aged 25 to 45 in good health and CMV-seropositive. The rearrangement links TRBV19 to TRBJ1-1, with 8 positions matching TRBD1. Sequencing was carried out using PBMCs. CDR3 sequence reads: CASSYGQGTTEAFF. CDR3 in DNA: TGTGCCAGTAGTTATGGACAGGGCACCACTGAAGCTTTCTTT.